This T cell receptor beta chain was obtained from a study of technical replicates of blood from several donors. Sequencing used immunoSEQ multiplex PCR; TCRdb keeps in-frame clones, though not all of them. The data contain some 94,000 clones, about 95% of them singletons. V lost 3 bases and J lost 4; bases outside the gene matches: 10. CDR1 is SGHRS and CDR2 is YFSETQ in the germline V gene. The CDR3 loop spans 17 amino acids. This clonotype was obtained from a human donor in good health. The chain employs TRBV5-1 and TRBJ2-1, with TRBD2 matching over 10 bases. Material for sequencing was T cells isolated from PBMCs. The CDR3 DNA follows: TGCGCCAGCAGCTCCCACATAGCGGGGGGTGGTTACAATGAGCAGTTCTTC. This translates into CASSSHIAGGGYNEQFF.